The 26 T cell receptor beta chains given below trace back to one sample, sequenced in a study of T cell changes during pregnancy in multiple sclerosis. The repertoire was sequenced with immunoSEQ multiplex PCR; TCRdb's copy has only in-frame clones and lacks some. The table shows 95,000 to 100,000 clones, with about nine tenths occurring only once. The sequencing here drew on peripheral blood, taken in the second trimester of pregnancy. The source of these receptors is a female donor with multiple sclerosis, enrolled in a pregnancy study.

This chain links TRBV6-5 with TRBJ2-7; D unresolved. This CDR3 has 14 residues. Germline V gene sequence: CDR1 MNHEY, CDR2 SVGAGI. V lost 6 bases to trimming and J lost 4 bases, with 16 bases between them. CDR3 loop: CASSLLNTRYEQYF. The DNA for the CDR3 is TGTGCCAGCAGCCTACTAAATACTCGTTACGAGCAGTACTTC.

The chain carries TRBV21-1 and TRBJ1-2; the table calls TRBD1, which could not be checked here. TRBV21-1 is assigned pseudogene status. The CDR3 consists of 17 residues. This CDR3 reads CASSSLKGSGTKDGYTF. The CDR3 DNA reads TGTGCCAGCAGCTCTCTAAAAGGGTCAGGGACAAAGGATGGCTACACCTTC.

This rearrangement joins TRBV19 to TRBJ2-1; 9 nucleotides align to TRBD2. Germline trimming cut 8 bases from V and 5 bases from J; bases unmatched to any gene: 22. Germline V gene lookup returns CDR1 LNHDA and CDR2 SQIVND (reference sequence). The CDR3 is 19 amino acids. CDR3 sequence reads: CASASKYRSGRGVDNEQFF. CDR3 DNA: TGTGCCAGTGCCTCCAAATACCGTAGCGGGAGAGGGGTGGACAATGAGCAGTTCTTC.

This clone has only one observation. The rearrangement links TRBV7-9 to TRBJ1-3, with D possibly being TRBD1 (6 bases). Germline V gene lookup returns CDR1 SEHNR and CDR2 FQNEAQ (reference sequence). V was clipped by 5 bases and J by 0 bases, with 14 bases between them. This CDR3 spans 16 amino acids. CDR3 sequence: CASSPGTFNSGNTIYF. CDR3 nucleotides: TGTGCCAGCAGCCCCGGGACATTTAACTCTGGAAACACCATATATTTT.

V usage is TRBV18 and J usage is TRBJ2-5; unclear D gene. CDR1 and CDR2 from the germline V gene are KGHSH and LQKENI. The V end was cut by 2 bases, the J end by 2 bases, with 6 bases between. The CDR3 is 13 residues long. DNA for the CDR3: TGTGCCAGCTCACCAGAACTGCAAGAGACCCAGTACTTC. Encoded protein: CASSPELQETQYF.

The sample holds a few counts of this clone. The chain uses TRBV19 and TRBJ1-5, with a possible D match to TRBD1 (6 bases). Germline assignment: CDR1 LNHDA and CDR2 SQIVND (reference sequence). The CDR3 runs to 14 residues. Trimming took 5 bases from V and 2 from J, leaving 10 bases between them. The DNA for the CDR3 is TGTGCCAGTAGTGCCCGACAGGGCAATCAGCCCCAGCATTTT. Protein sequence: CASSARQGNQPQHF. Full variable domain (remainder filled in from reference TRBV19 and TRBJ1-5): DGGITQSPKYLFRKEGQNVTLSCEQNLNHDAMYWYRQDPGQGLRLIYYSQIVNDFQKGDIAEGYSVSREKKESFPLTVTSAQKNPTAFYLCASSARQGNQPQHFGDGTRLSIL.

This clone showed up just once. The J gene is TRBJ2-7, the V gene TRBV28, with a weak D call TRBD1 (5 bases). CDR1 and CDR2 from the germline V gene are MDHEN and SYDVKM. This CDR3 region has 15 residues. V was pared by 6 bases and J by 5 bases, with 20 bases between. The CDR3, as DNA: TGTGCCAGCAGAAAGATTCTGGACACCTCGGACGAGCAGTACTTC. It translates to CASRKILDTSDEQYF.

This clone was seen once. V usage is TRBV6-1 and J usage is TRBJ2-5; D might be TRBD2 (6 bases). V lost 3 bases, J lost 3 bases, and 14 bases lay in between. This CDR3 contains 15 residues. Per the germline V gene, CDR1 is MNHNS and CDR2 is SASEGT. The DNA of the CDR3 is TGTGCCAGCAGTGATAGGGGACTTACCGAAGAGACCCAGTACTTC. Translation gives CASSDRGLTEETQYF.

V is TRBV29-1 and J is TRBJ2-1, with 8 nucleotides matching TRBD2. CDR3 length: 12 amino acids. Germline values: CDR1 SQVTM, CDR2 ANQGSEA. V gave up 7 bases and J gave up 5 bases; unmatched junction bases: 4. CDR3 DNA: TGCAGCGCAGCGGGAGAAAACAATGAGCAGTTCTTC. Protein: CSAAGENNEQFF.

This clone was observed once. One end of the junction does not line up with germline, which may come from a read error. The chain carries TRBV28 and TRBJ1-4; 8 bases line up with TRBD1. Germline CDR1 and CDR2: MDHEN and SYDVKM. The CDR3 contains 11 residues. The CDR3, as DNA: TGTGCCAGCAGTCATACAGGGGGGAGGATATTT. The encoded protein is CASSHTGGRIF.

In its sample, this clone was seen once. The chain links TRBV29-1 to TRBJ2-7, with 7 bases aligning to TRBD1. Germline CDR1 is SQVTM and CDR2 is ANQGSEA. The CDR3 contains 13 residues. Trimming took 4 bases from V and 4 from J; bases not matched to a gene: 7. CDR3 in amino acids: CSVVGTADYEQYF. In DNA form, the CDR3 reads TGCAGCGTTGTTGGGACAGCGGATTACGAGCAGTACTTC.

The chain has TRBV6-1 and TRBJ2-1; TRBD1 aligns across 7 bases. Germline-derived CDR1 and CDR2 are MNHNS and SASEGT. The CDR3 is 13 amino acids. V shed 5 bases, J shed 3 bases, and the junction held 1 base outside the gene matches. The CDR3 nucleotides read TGTGCCAGCAGTAGGGACAGCTACAATGAGCAGTTCTTC. This gives the protein CASSRDSYNEQFF.

The V call is TRBV19, the J call TRBJ2-1; 13 nucleotides align to TRBD2. CDR3 length equals 15 residues. Germline V lookup: CDR1 LNHDA, CDR2 SQIVND (reference sequence). V was clipped by 7 bases and J by 5 bases; unmatched bases: 5. CDR3 in DNA: TGTGCCAGTAAAGGGGGACTAGCGGGACACAATGAGCAGTTCTTC. Its protein is CASKGGLAGHNEQFF. The full variable domain, with the rest looked up from reference TRBV19 and TRBJ2-1, is DGGITQSPKYLFRKEGQNVTLSCEQNLNHDAMYWYRQDPGQGLRLIYYSQIVNDFQKGDIAEGYSVSREKKESFPLTVTSAQKNPTAFYLCASKGGLAGHNEQFFGPGTRLTVL.

The rearrangement links TRBV4-1 to TRBJ1-5; the match to TRBD1 covers 8 bases. The CDR3 runs to 15 residues. Germline assignment: CDR1 MGHRA and CDR2 YSYEKL. Losses at the gene ends were 0 bases for V and 5 bases for J; bases not matched to a gene: 3. The CDR3 spells CASSQEDRVHQPQHF. The DNA for the CDR3 is TGCGCCAGCAGCCAAGAGGACAGGGTCCATCAGCCCCAGCATTTT.

This clone appeared a few times. The chain recombines TRBV18 with TRBJ1-1; no definite D call. The length of the CDR3 is 15 residues. V lost 4 bases to trimming and J lost 2 bases, with 14 bases between them. CDR1 and CDR2 (germline): KGHSH, LQKENI. The CDR3 here is CASSLSAGSNTEAFF. CDR3 bases: TGTGCCAGCTCACTCTCGGCCGGGTCAAACACTGAAGCTTTCTTT.

J is TRBJ2-4 and V is TRBV19; 13 bases are a match to TRBD2. V lost 0 bases to trimming and J lost 8 bases; unmatched junction nucleotides: 4. The CDR3 has 16 amino acids. CDR1 and CDR2 (germline): LNHDA, SQIVND (reference sequence). The CDR3 is CASSIDRTSGRYIQYF. For the CDR3, the DNA is TGTGCCAGTAGTATAGATAGGACTAGCGGGAGATACATTCAGTACTTC.

The rearrangement uses TRBV19 and TRBJ2-7; 9 bases fit TRBD1. The length of the CDR3 is 15 residues. Germline V lookup: CDR1 LNHDA, CDR2 SQIVND (reference sequence). V lost 5 bases and J lost 2; bases outside the gene matches: 7. CDR3 sequence reads: CASSFRGTGPYEQYF. CDR3 coding DNA: TGTGCCAGTAGTTTCCGAGGGACAGGGCCCTACGAGCAGTACTTC.

This chain links TRBV5-1 with TRBJ1-4; weak D call: TRBD1 (5 bases). Trimming pared 4 bases from V and 2 bases from J, leaving 9 bases between. The CDR3 extends over 14 amino acids. Germline-derived CDR1 and CDR2 are SGHRS and YFSETQ. The DNA for the CDR3 is TGCGCCAGCAGCCCGGGGGGGACTAATGAAAAACTGTTTTTT. Translated: CASSPGGTNEKLFF.

The CDR3: CASSPVGTGRNEQYF. The CDR3 region has the DNA TGTGCCAGCTCACCAGTTGGGACAGGTAGGAACGAGCAGTACTTC. This chain connects TRBV18 to TRBJ2-7, with 8 bases fitting TRBD1. The CDR3 is 15 residues long. Trimming took 2 bases from V and 5 from J; bases not matched to a gene: 8. Germline CDR1 is KGHSH and CDR2 is LQKENI.

The rearrangement links TRBV18 to TRBJ1-4; D is perhaps TRBD1 (6 bases). From germline, CDR1 is KGHSH and CDR2 LQKENI. Trimming removed 3 bases from V and 8 bases from J, with 16 bases in between. CDR3 length: 15 residues. The CDR3 reads CASSPSQGKGEKLFF. The CDR3 coding sequence is TGTGCCAGCTCACCCTCACAGGGAAAGGGGGAAAAACTGTTTTTT. Full variable domain (remainder filled in from reference TRBV18 and TRBJ1-4): NAGVMQNPRHLVRRRGQEARLRCSPMKGHSHVYWYRQLPEEGLKFMVYLQKENIIDESGMPKERFSAEFPKEGPSILRIQQVVRGDSAAYFCASSPSQGKGEKLFFGSGTQLSVL.

The rearrangement joins TRBV5-1 to TRBJ1-2; 10 positions agree with TRBD1. The CDR3 sequence is 14 residues long. V lost 4 bases to trimming and J lost 6 bases; unmatched junction nucleotides: 6. CDR1 and CDR2 from the germline V gene are SGHRS and YFSETQ. This CDR3 reads CASSIDRGRNGYTF. For the CDR3, the DNA is TGCGCCAGCAGCATAGACAGGGGGCGGAATGGCTACACCTTC.

The rearrangement links TRBV5-1 to TRBJ2-7; TRBD2 agrees at 8 bases. The CDR3 contains 14 residues. The germline CDR1 and CDR2 sequences are SGHRS and YFSETQ. Unmatched junction bases numbered 5, after V lost 3 bases and J lost 3 bases. The CDR3 here is CASSSRAGDYEQYF. DNA of the CDR3: TGCGCCAGCAGCTCCCGAGCGGGAGACTACGAGCAGTACTTC.

This rearrangement joins TRBV5-1 to TRBJ2-4, with 8 bases lining up with TRBD2. With 4 bases clipped from V and 2 bases from J, the junction kept 17 bases outside the gene matches. Germline lookup yields CDR1 SGHRS and CDR2 YFSETQ. There are 19 residues in the CDR3. Written as DNA, the CDR3 is TGCGCCAGCAGCCCCGGTAGGGGAGAGAGCGGGAGTTCCAAAAACATTCAGTACTTC. Translating it yields CASSPGRGESGSSKNIQYF.

CDR3 sequence reads: CASSPMEAGGPYNEQFF. In nucleotides, the CDR3 is TGTGCCAGCTCACCAATGGAGGCGGGAGGGCCCTACAATGAGCAGTTCTTC. The chain uses TRBV18 and TRBJ2-1, with 9 bases matching TRBD2. The CDR3 length is 17 residues. V lost 2 bases to trimming and J lost 2 bases; unmatched junction nucleotides: 7. CDR1 and CDR2 from the germline V gene are KGHSH and LQKENI.

This chain links TRBV7-2 with TRBJ1-5; D possibly corresponds to TRBD1 (5 bases). This CDR3 comprises 13 residues. Trimming shortened V by 4 bases and J by 5 bases, and 9 bases separated the two germline ends. Germline loops: CDR1 SGHTA, CDR2 FQGNSA. The CDR3 region is CASSSGGDQPQHF. As DNA, the CDR3 is TGTGCCAGCAGCTCCGGGGGGGATCAGCCCCAGCATTTT.

This clone was recorded once. The CDR3 spells CSAQERYEQYF. CDR3 coding DNA: TGCAGTGCTCAGGAAAGGTACGAGCAGTACTTC. This chain uses TRBV20-1 with TRBJ2-7; D unresolved. The V gene's germline CDR1 is DFQATT and CDR2 SNEGSKA (reference sequence). The CDR3 is 11 amino acids. V was pared by 5 bases and J by 4 bases, with 9 bases between.